The sample holds a few counts of the clone carrying this T cell receptor (beta chain). This sample is part of a study of blood T cells in healthy people across ages. Study details: Template switching retrieved approximately one barcoded beta molecule for each two T cells.

The authors ran a second PCR of roughly 6 to 11 cycles using a sample-barcoded 5' primer and a J-beta primer mix. The template-switch adaptor was a 5' adaptor with 12 random nucleotides. It tagged each cDNA molecule. TCRdb analysed the 5' RACE reads with MiXCR anew, one entry per CDR3 protein. The repertoire includes roughly 1,500,000 distinct CDR3 sequences, approximately 42% of them detected once, and approximately 7.9% sits in the top ten. Caucasian individuals from Russia who were healthy and aged about 6 to 100 acted as donors. The CDR3 sequence is 15 residues long. Trimming shortened V by 0 bases and J by 4 bases, and 13 bases separated the two germline ends. Germline CDR1 and CDR2: SQVTM and ANQGSEA.

Sequenced material: blood. This receptor was identified in a woman younger than 35 in good health. This rearrangement joins TRBV29-1 to TRBJ2-1, with D tentatively TRBD1 (6 bases). CDR3 residues: CSVEDLGAWYNEQFF. CDR3 coding DNA: TGCAGCGTTGAAGATTTGGGGGCCTGGTACAATGAGCAGTTCTTC.